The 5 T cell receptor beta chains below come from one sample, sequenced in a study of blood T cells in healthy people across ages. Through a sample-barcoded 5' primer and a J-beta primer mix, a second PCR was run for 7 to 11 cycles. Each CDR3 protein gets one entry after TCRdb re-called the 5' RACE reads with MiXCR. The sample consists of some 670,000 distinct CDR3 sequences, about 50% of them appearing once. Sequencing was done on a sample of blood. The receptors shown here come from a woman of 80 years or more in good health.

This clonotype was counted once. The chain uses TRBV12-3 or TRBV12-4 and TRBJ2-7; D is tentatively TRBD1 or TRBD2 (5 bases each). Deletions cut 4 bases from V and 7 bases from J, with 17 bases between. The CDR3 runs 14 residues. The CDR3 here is CASSSRVASGEQYF. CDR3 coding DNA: TGTGCCAGCAGTTCCAGGGTCGCGTCGGGAGAGCAGTACTTC.

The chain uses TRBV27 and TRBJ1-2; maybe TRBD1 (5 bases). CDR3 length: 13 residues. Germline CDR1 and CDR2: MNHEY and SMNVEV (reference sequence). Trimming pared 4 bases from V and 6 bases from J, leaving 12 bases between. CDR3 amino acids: CASSWGPLDGYTF. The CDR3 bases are TGTGCCAGCAGTTGGGGCCCACTGGATGGCTACACCTTC.

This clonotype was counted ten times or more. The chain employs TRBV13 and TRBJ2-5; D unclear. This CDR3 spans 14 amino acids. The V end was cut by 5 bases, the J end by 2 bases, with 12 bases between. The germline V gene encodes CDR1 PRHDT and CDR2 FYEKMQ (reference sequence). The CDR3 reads CASSLFIGQETQYF. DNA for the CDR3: TGTGCCAGCAGCCTCTTTATAGGGCAAGAGACCCAGTACTTC.

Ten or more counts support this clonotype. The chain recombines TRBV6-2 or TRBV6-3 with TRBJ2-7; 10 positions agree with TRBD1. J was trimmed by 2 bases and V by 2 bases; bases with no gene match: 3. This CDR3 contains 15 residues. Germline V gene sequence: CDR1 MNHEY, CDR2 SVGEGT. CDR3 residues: CASSYGTGDPYEQYF. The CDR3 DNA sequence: TGTGCCAGCAGTTACGGGACAGGGGATCCCTACGAGCAGTACTTC.

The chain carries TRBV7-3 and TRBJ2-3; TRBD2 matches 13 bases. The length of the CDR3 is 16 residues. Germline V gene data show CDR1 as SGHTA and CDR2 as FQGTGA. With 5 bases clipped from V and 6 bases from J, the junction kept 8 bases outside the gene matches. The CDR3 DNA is TGTGCCAGCAGCCCACAGACTAGCGGGGGGCCGGATACGCAGTATTTT. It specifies CASSPQTSGGPDTQYF.